Each of the 15 T cell receptor beta chains below was sequenced from the same sample in a study of T cell repertoires in cytomegalovirus infection. Via MiXCR, TCRdb re-called the reads, giving one row per CDR3 protein. The top ten hold approximately 13% of the sample, which has more than 400,000 distinct CDR3 sequences, about a quarter seen once. The sample taken for sequencing was PBMCs. All receptors come from a human donor in good health (CMV status not recorded). Some clones in this sample may be carry-over from other donors' samples.

Only one count was recorded for this clonotype. The rearrangement links TRBV6-5 to TRBJ2-5, with D tentatively TRBD1 or TRBD2 (6 bases each). Germline V CDR1 and CDR2: MNHEY, SVGAGI. V gave up 6 bases and J gave up 7 bases, with 24 bases separating them. The CDR3 totals 16 residues. This CDR3 reads CASSSSRGPGLGTQYF. The DNA for the CDR3 is TGTGCCAGCAGCTCGAGCCGGGGGCCGGGCCTTGGGACCCAGTACTTC.

The rearrangement links TRBV20-1 to TRBJ2-7, with D perhaps TRBD2 (6 bases). This CDR3 spans 20 amino acids. The germline CDR1 and CDR2 sequences are DFQATT and SNEGSKA (reference sequence). With 2 bases removed from V and 5 bases from J, the gap between germline ends came to 34 bases. The CDR3 loop reads CSARPTSARLGQFRCDEQYV. CDR3 bases: TGCAGTGCTAGACCGACCTCGGCGAGACTAGGTCAGTTTCGGTGTGACGAGCAGTACGTC.

Only one count was recorded for this clonotype. The J gene is TRBJ1-5, the V gene TRBV29-1; D not certain. Germline CDR1 SQVTM, CDR2 ANQGSEA. V was clipped by 6 bases and J by 6 bases, with 15 bases between them. The CDR3 covers 13 residues. The CDR3: CSVGETSGQPQHF. The CDR3 DNA follows: TGCAGCGTCGGAGAGACGTCGGGTCAGCCCCAGCATTTT.

There are a few counts of this clonotype. The chain is built from TRBV6-5 and TRBJ1-2; D perhaps matches TRBD1 (6 bases). Per the germline V gene, CDR1 is MNHEY and CDR2 is SVGAGI. Trimming pared 7 bases from V and 8 bases from J, leaving 14 bases between. The CDR3 spans 12 residues. CDR3 coding DNA: TGTGCCAGCATCGGACAGCCACTAGGCTACACCTTC. This encodes CASIGQPLGYTF.

For this clonotype: The junction departs from germline at one end; a sequencing error may be responsible. The CDR3: CASSLDPKETQYF. CDR3 DNA sequence: TGTGCCAGCAGCTTAGATCCAAAAGAGACCCAGTACTTT. The rearrangement links TRBV7-9 to TRBJ2-5, with unresolved D. Germline V gene sequence: CDR1 SEHNR, CDR2 FQNEAQ (reference sequence). The CDR3 has 13 residues.

In its sample, this clonotype was seen a few times. V usage is TRBV7-2 and J usage is TRBJ2-2; no clear D gene. CDR3 length equals 13 residues. The V end lost 2 bases, the J end lost 6 bases, and 7 bases lay between the germline ends. Germline-derived CDR1 and CDR2 are SGHTA and FQGNSA. The CDR3 protein is CASSLNRAGELFF. The DNA of the CDR3 is TGTGCCAGCAGCTTAAACAGAGCCGGGGAGCTGTTTTTT. Full variable domain (rest looked up from reference TRBV7-2 and TRBJ2-2): GAGVSQSPSNKVTEKGKDVELRCDPISGHTALYWYRQSLGQGLEFLIYFQGNSAPDKSGLPSDRFSAERTGGSVSTLTIQRTQQEDSAVYLCASSLNRAGELFFGEGSRLTVL.

This clonotype was counted a few times. V is TRBV19 and J is TRBJ2-1; D is unclear. Germline V gene data show CDR1 as LNHDA and CDR2 as SQIVND (reference sequence). The CDR3 has 13 residues. With 2 bases removed from V and 9 bases from J, the gap between germline ends came to 11 bases. CDR3 in amino acids: CASSIHGDSEQFF. In DNA form, the CDR3 reads TGTGCCAGTAGTATACACGGTGATAGTGAGCAGTTCTTC.

This clonotype was seen more than once but under ten times. The V gene is TRBV7-8, the J gene TRBJ2-2; D not certain. Trimming cost V 5 bases and J 1 base, with 17 bases left between them. The CDR3 is 17 amino acids. Germline V gene data show CDR1 as SGHVS and CDR2 as FQNEAQ. CDR3 loop: CASSAGSSLLNTGELFF. CDR3 coding DNA: TGTGCCAGCAGCGCCGGATCTTCCCTCTTGAACACCGGGGAGCTGTTTTTT.

The table lists this clonotype with a few counts. The V gene is TRBV29-1, the J gene TRBJ1-1; 9 nucleotides agree with TRBD1. The CDR3 is 13 amino acids. Germline V gene lookup returns CDR1 SQVTM and CDR2 ANQGSEA. J lost 8 bases, V lost 6 bases, and 10 bases had no gene match. CDR3 sequence (DNA): TGCAGCGTCCGAAGACAGGGGGAAACGGAAGCTTTCTTT. This codes for CSVRRQGETEAFF.

This clonotype was recorded many times. This chain uses TRBV7-2 with TRBJ2-7; TRBD1 might be the D (6 bases). V gave up 5 bases and J gave up 0 bases, with 11 bases separating them. Looked up from germline, CDR1 is SGHTA and CDR2 is FQGNSA. The CDR3 runs to 14 residues. The CDR3 loop reads CASSPRTASYEQYF. CDR3 in DNA: TGTGCCAGCAGCCCAAGGACAGCCTCCTACGAGCAGTACTTC.

This clonotype was seen many times. The V and J genes are TRBV7-2 and TRBJ1-4; no clear D. The CDR3 length is 12 residues. V lost 1 base and J 8 bases, leaving 5 bases between the germline ends. Germline V gene data show CDR1 as SGHTA and CDR2 as FQGNSA. The CDR3 DNA reads TGTGCCAGCAGCTTAGACAGCGAAAAACTGTTTTTT. This codes for CASSLDSEKLFF.

The CDR3 DNA reads TGTGCCAGCACCATTTGGACTAGCGGGACAGATACGCAGTATTTT. Translation: CASTIWTSGTDTQYF. This chain uses TRBV12-3 or TRBV12-4 with TRBJ2-3, with 11 bases that match TRBD2. With 7 bases clipped from V and 3 bases from J, the junction kept 6 bases outside the gene matches. CDR3 size: 15 residues.

This chain uses TRBV7-9 with TRBJ2-1; the match to TRBD2 covers 9 bases. J gave up 7 bases and V 5 bases, and 12 bases lay outside the gene matches. The CDR3 runs to 16 residues. Germline lookup yields CDR1 SEHNR and CDR2 FQNEAQ (reference sequence). This CDR3 is CASSLPREGVRNEQFF. The CDR3 DNA is TGTGCCAGCAGCCTTCCGCGGGAGGGCGTACGGAATGAGCAGTTCTTC.

The V and J genes are TRBV6-2 or TRBV6-3 and TRBJ2-7; D is uncertain. CDR3 length equals 16 residues. The V end lost 6 bases, the J end lost 1 base, and 19 bases lay between the germline ends. Germline loops: CDR1 MNHEY, CDR2 SVGEGT. The CDR3 DNA reads TGTGCCAGCAGCCGAAGACCGAGTCATCGTTCCTACGAGCAGTACTTC. Protein: CASSRRPSHRSYEQYF.

At least ten counts were recorded for this clonotype. J is TRBJ1-2 and V is TRBV7-2, with a weak D call TRBD1 (6 bases). Trimming took off 2 bases at V and 4 bases at J, with 17 bases between the two ends. Germline CDR1 and CDR2: SGHTA and FQGNSA. CDR3 size: 16 residues. The CDR3 nucleotides read TGTGCCAGCAGCTTAACAAACTTTGTAGGGGGCTATGGCTACACCTTC. Protein: CASSLTNFVGGYGYTF.